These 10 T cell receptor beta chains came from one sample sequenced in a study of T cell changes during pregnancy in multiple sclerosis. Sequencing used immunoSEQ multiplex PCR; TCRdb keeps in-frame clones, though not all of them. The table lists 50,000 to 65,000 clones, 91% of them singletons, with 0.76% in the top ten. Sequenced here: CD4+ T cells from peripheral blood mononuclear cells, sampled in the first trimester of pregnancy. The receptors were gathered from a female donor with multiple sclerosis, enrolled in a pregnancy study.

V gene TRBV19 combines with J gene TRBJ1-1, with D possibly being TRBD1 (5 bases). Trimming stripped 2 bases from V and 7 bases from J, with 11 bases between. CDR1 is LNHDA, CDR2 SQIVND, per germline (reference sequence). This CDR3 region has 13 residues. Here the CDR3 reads CASSIQGIVEAFF. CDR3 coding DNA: TGTGCCAGTAGTATACAGGGTATCGTTGAAGCTTTCTTT. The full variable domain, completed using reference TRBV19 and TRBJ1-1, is DGGITQSPKYLFRKEGQNVTLSCEQNLNHDAMYWYRQDPGQGLRLIYYSQIVNDFQKGDIAEGYSVSREKKESFPLTVTSAQKNPTAFYLCASSIQGIVEAFFGQGTRLTVV.

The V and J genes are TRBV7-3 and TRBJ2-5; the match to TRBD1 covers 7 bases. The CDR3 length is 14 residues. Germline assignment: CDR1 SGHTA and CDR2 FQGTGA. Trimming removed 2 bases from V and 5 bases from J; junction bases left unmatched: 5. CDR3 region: CASSLYTGDETQYF. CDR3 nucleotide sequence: TGTGCCAGCAGCTTATACACAGGGGATGAGACCCAGTACTTC. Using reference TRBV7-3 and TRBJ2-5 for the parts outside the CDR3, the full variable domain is GAGVSQTPSNKVTEKGKYVELRCDPISGHTALYWYRQSLGQGPEFLIYFQGTGAADDSGLPNDRFFAVRPEGSVSTLKIQRTERGDSAVYLCASSLYTGDETQYFGPGTRLLVL.

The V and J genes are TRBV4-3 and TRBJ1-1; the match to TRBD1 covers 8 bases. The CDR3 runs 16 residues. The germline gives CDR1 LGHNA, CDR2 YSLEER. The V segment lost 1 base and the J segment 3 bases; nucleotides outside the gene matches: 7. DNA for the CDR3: TGCGCCAGCAGCCAAGGACAGGGGACGTTAGACACTGAAGCTTTCTTT. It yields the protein CASSQGQGTLDTEAFF.

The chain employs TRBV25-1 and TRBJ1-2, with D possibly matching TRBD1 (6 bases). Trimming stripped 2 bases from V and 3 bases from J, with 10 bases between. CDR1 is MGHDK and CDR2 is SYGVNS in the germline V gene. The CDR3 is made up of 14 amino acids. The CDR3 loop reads CASSEQGRDYGYTF. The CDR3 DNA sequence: TGTGCCAGCAGTGAACAGGGGAGGGACTATGGCTACACCTTC.

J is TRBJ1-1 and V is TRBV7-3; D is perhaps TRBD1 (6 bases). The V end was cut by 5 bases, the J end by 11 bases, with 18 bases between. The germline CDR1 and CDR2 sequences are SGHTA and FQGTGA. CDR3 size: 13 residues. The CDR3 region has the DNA TGTGCCAGCAGCGAGGGGGGGGGTTGGAGTGCTTTCTTT. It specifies CASSEGGGWSAFF. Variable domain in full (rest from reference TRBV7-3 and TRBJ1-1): GAGVSQTPSNKVTEKGKYVELRCDPISGHTALYWYRQSLGQGPEFLIYFQGTGAADDSGLPNDRFFAVRPEGSVSTLKIQRTERGDSAVYLCASSEGGGWSAFFGQGTRLTVV.

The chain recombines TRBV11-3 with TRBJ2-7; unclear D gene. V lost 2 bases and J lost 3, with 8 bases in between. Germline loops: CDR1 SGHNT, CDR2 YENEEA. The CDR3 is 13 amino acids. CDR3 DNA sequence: TGTGCCAGCAGCTTAAGTGTGAGCTACGAGCAGTACTTC. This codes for CASSLSVSYEQYF.

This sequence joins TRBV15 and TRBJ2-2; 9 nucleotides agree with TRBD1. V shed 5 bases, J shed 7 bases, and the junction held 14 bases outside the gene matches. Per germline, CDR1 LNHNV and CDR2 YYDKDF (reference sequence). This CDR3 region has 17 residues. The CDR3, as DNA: TGTGCCACCAGCGTCAACGCGGGACAGGGACGGAACGGGGAGCTGTTTTTT. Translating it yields CATSVNAGQGRNGELFF. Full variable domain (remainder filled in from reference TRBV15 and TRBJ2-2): DAMVIQNPRYQVTQFGKPVTLSCSQTLNHNVMYWYQQKSSQAPKLLFHYYDKDFNNEADTPDNFQSRRPNTSFCFLDIRSPGLGDTAMYLCATSVNAGQGRNGELFFGEGSRLTVL.

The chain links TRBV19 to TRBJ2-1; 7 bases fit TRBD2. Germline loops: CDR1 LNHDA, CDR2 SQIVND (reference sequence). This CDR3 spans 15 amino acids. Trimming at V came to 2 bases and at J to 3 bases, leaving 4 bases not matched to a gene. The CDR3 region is CASSIRGGFYNEQFF. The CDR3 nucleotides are TGTGCCAGTAGTATACGGGGAGGGTTCTACAATGAGCAGTTCTTC.

The CDR3 DNA reads TGCAGCGTTGCGGCAGGGCAAGGGGGCGAGCAGTACTTC. Translation: CSVAAGQGGEQYF. The rearrangement uses TRBV29-1 and TRBJ2-7; tentatively, D is TRBD1 (6 bases). The V and J ends lost 4 bases and 6 bases respectively, with 16 bases between them. The CDR3 length is 13 residues. Per the germline V gene, CDR1 is SQVTM and CDR2 is ANQGSEA.

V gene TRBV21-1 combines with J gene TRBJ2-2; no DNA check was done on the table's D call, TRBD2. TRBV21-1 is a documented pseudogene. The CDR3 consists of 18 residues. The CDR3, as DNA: TGTGCCAGCAGCCATAAGACTAGCGGGGCTGCGAACACCGGGGAGCTGTTTTTT. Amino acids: CASSHKTSGAANTGELFF.